This TCR beta chain was observed in a study of vaccination effects on CD4 cells after COVID-19. Looking at the study overall: Antigen-specific CD4+ T cells were first expanded with viral peptide pools by the ViraFEST assay and only then sequenced. For each well, about 2 million PBMC were cultured with 8.5 to 10 IU/ml IL-2 and around 9.6 ug/ml peptides.

Assay: immunoSEQ multiplex PCR; the TCRdb copy retains only in-frame clones and omits some. The sample yields tens of thousands of clones, more than 70% seen once. Study results and limitations: In vaccinees who were healthy, merely 1 out of 255 vaccine-induced clones cross-reacted with common cold coronaviruses.

Of note for this clone: Its cognate antigen is unknown.

An approximately 10-day culture period preceded the isolation of CD4+ T cells. Germline V gene sequence: CDR1 SGHTA, CDR2 FQGTGA. This CDR3 comprises 16 residues. V dropped 1 base and J dropped 8 bases, with 20 bases sitting between them. The source material was CD4+ T cells from PBMCs cultured without peptide, sampled before COVID-19 vaccination. This TCR was sampled from a human donor who received a COVID-19 vaccine. The chain joins TRBV7-3 to TRBJ1-2; tentative D call: TRBD1 (6 bases). CDR3 DNA sequence: TGTGCCAGCAGCTTAATGGGGGGGGGCCCTTCTAGCGGCTACACCTTC. It codes for CASSLMGGGPSSGYTF.